A selection of T cell receptor beta chains follows, all from one sample in a study of shared clonotypes between healthy human individuals. The protocol was immunoSEQ multiplex PCR, while the TCRdb copy is restricted to in-frame clones and leaves out a portion. In the table there are around 2,000,000 clones, under 95% of which are singletons. Input material: naive CD8+ T cells from PBMCs. The receptors were gathered from a man aged 18 to 29 in good health. Some clones in this sample may be carry-over from other donors' samples. CDR3s include the opening cysteine and the closing phenylalanine or tryptophan. Each record gives: V gene, D gene, clone size, J gene, CDR3 protein, CDR3 DNA. The D gene is left open where the match is weak. Not all rows give a size; the values are once, few, many and, for expanded clones, a class.

>TRBV5-6|-|-|TRBJ2-3
CASSSGGTDTQYF
TGTGCCAGCAGCTCTGGCGGCACAGATACGCAGTATTTT
>TRBV27|TRBD1|-|TRBJ2-2
CASSLTGAQGTGELFF
TGTGCCAGCAGTCTTACGGGCGCACAGGGGACCGGGGAGCTGTTTTTT
>TRBV27|-|-|TRBJ1-1
CASSLSRVPQEAFF
TGTGCCAGCAGTTTATCGCGGGTCCCCCAAGAGGCTTTCTTT
>TRBV4-3|-|-|TRBJ2-1
CASTSGLTNDNEQFF
TGCGCCAGCACATCCGGGCTGACAAACGACAATGAGCAGTTCTTC
>TRBV30|-|-|TRBJ2-7
CAWSVNGPYEQYF
TGTGCCTGGAGTGTTAATGGCCCCTACGAGCAGTACTTC
>TRBV9|-|-|TRBJ2-3
CASSPRVADNTDTQYF
TGTGCCAGCAGCCCTCGGGTAGCGGACAACACAGATACGCAGTATTTT
>TRBV18|TRBD2|-|TRBJ2-5
CASSPGGSGRETQYF
TGTGCCAGCTCACCGGGCGGGAGTGGGCGAGAGACCCAGTACTTC
>TRBV2|-|-|TRBJ2-2
CASRLEGQGYTGELFF
TGTGCCAGCAGGCTGGAGGGGCAGGGATACACCGGGGAGCTGTTTTTT
>TRBV28|-|-|TRBJ2-7
CAIKQMTGTSYEQYF
TGTGCCATCAAACAAATGACAGGGACTTCCTACGAGCAGTACTTC
>TRBV2|-|-|TRBJ1-2
CASEHRRSYGYTF
TGTGCCAGCGAACACCGCCGCAGCTATGGCTACACCTTC
>TRBV5-6|-|-|TRBJ2-7
CASSYTVGPYEQYF
TGTGCCAGCAGTTACACGGTAGGCCCCTACGAGCAGTACTTC
>TRBV9|-|-|TRBJ1-3
CASSADRRHSGNTIYF
TGTGCCAGCAGCGCCGACAGAAGACACTCTGGAAACACCATATATTTT
>TRBV10-3|-|-|TRBJ2-2
CAISDVPRTATNTGELFF
TGTGCCATCAGTGACGTCCCCCGGACAGCGACGAACACCGGGGAGCTGTTTTTT
>TRBV27|-|once|TRBJ2-7
CASSQKPGPLSLPYEQYF
TGTGCCAGCAGTCAAAAACCGGGACCCTTAAGCCTCCCCTACGAGCAGTACTTC
>TRBV27|-|-|TRBJ1-1
CASSLSWGTEAFF
TGTGCCAGCAGTTTATCCTGGGGTACTGAAGCTTTCTTT
>TRBV7-2|-|few|TRBJ2-1
CASSLGLALNEQFF
TGTGCCAGCAGCTTAGGGCTAGCACTCAATGAGCAGTTCTTC
>TRBV5-6|-|-|TRBJ1-5
CASSYYRDNSNQPQHF
TGTGCCAGCAGCTATTACCGGGATAATAGCAATCAGCCCCAGCATTTT
>TRBV9|-|-|TRBJ2-3
CASSVATANTDTQYF
TGTGCCAGCAGCGTAGCGACAGCCAACACAGATACGCAGTATTTT
>TRBV27|-|-|TRBJ2-5
CASSSVQLRGLQETQYF
TGTGCCAGCAGTTCCGTCCAACTACGGGGGCTCCAAGAGACCCAGTACTTC
>TRBV28|TRBD1|-|TRBJ2-5
CASSPQTGVETQYF
TGTGCCAGCAGTCCTCAGACAGGGGTTGAGACCCAGTACTTC
>TRBV7-9|TRBD2|-|TRBJ2-7
CASSSPTGEGLEQYF
TGTGCCAGCAGCTCCCCGACCGGGGAGGGGCTCGAGCAGTACTTC
>TRBV7-2|TRBD1|-|TRBJ1-1
CASSKDRGAMNTEAFF
TGTGCCAGCAGCAAAGACAGGGGGGCAATGAACACTGAAGCTTTCTTT